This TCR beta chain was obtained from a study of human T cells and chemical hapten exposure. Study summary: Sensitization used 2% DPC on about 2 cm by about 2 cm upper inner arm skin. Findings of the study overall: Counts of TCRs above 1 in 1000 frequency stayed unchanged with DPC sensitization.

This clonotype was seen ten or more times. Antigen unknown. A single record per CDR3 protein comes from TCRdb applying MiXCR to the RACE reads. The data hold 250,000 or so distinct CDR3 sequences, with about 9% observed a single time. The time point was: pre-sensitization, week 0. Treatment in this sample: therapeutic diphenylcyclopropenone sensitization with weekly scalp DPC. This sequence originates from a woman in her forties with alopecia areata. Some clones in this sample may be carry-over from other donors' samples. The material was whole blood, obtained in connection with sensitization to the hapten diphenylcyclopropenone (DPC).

CDR3 amino acids: CASSSGQGDTEAFF. DNA for the CDR3: TGTGCCAGCAGTTCCGGACAGGGTGACACTGAAGCTTTCTTT. The V call is TRBV28, the J call TRBJ1-1; TRBD1 matches 8 bases. Germline loops: CDR1 MDHEN, CDR2 SYDVKM. CDR3 length equals 14 residues. V lost 4 bases to trimming and J lost 3 bases; unmatched junction nucleotides: 4.